The 18 T cell receptor beta chains given below trace back to one sample, sequenced in a study of blood T cell repertoires in COVID-19. Assay: immunoSEQ multiplex PCR; the TCRdb copy retains only in-frame clones and omits some. Counted here are over 150,000 clones, approximately 81% occurring once; the ten biggest clones make up 13% to 15%. The sequenced sample was peripheral blood. These receptors all come from a man aged 18 to 29 with active or convalescent COVID-19.

CDR3 bases: TGTGCCAGCAGCACGCGGGACAGGGGGCGCGAATCAGCCAACGTCCTGACTTTC. It specifies CASSTRDRGRESANVLTF. The gene calls are TRBV7-2 and TRBJ2-6, with 12 bases aligning to TRBD1. This CDR3 is 18 amino acids long. V trimming: 5 bases; J trimming: 7 bases; junction bases outside the gene matches: 12. Per germline, CDR1 SGHTA and CDR2 FQGNSA.

The genes are TRBV19 and TRBJ1-5; TRBD1 matches 9 bases. The CDR3 spans 16 residues. Germline lookup yields CDR1 LNHDA and CDR2 SQIVND (reference sequence). V shed 4 bases, J shed 4 bases, and the junction held 8 bases outside the gene matches. This CDR3 reads CASSNSGTGWNQPQHF. CDR3 DNA: TGTGCCAGTAGTAATAGCGGGACAGGGTGGAATCAGCCCCAGCATTTT.

The rearrangement uses TRBV13 and TRBJ1-2; no firm D call. The CDR3 is made up of 18 amino acids. V lost 0 bases, J lost 4 bases, and 21 bases lay in between. Looked up from germline, CDR1 is PRHDT and CDR2 is FYEKMQ (reference sequence). CDR3 DNA sequence: TGTGCCAGCAGCTTAGGTATCCGGGGTGTCCCTACTGGCTATGGCTACACCTTC. It specifies CASSLGIRGVPTGYGYTF. The whole variable domain, remainder taken from reference TRBV13 and TRBJ1-2, is AAGVIQSPRHLIKEKRETATLKCYPIPRHDTVYWYQQGPGQDPQFLISFYEKMQSDKGSIPDRFSAQQFSDYHSELNMSSLELGDSALYFCASSLGIRGVPTGYGYTFGSGTRLTVV.

This chain uses TRBV29-1 with TRBJ2-1, with 10 bases matching TRBD2. This CDR3 region has 14 residues. J lost 9 bases, V lost 4 bases, and 9 bases had no gene match. Germline lookup yields CDR1 SQVTM and CDR2 ANQGSEA. CDR3 sequence reads: CSVVVIAGGGEQFF. For the CDR3, the DNA is TGCAGCGTTGTCGTAATAGCGGGAGGAGGTGAGCAGTTCTTC.

The rearrangement links TRBV6-5 to TRBJ2-7; tentative D call: TRBD1 (6 bases). V lost 6 bases and J 1 base, leaving 13 bases between the germline ends. The CDR3 sequence is 14 residues long. The germline V gene encodes CDR1 MNHEY and CDR2 SVGAGI. CDR3 DNA: TGTGCCAGCAGGGGGCAGGGGCTTTCCTACGAGCAGTACTTC. It translates to CASRGQGLSYEQYF.

The gene calls are TRBV18 and TRBJ1-1; tentative D call: TRBD1 (5 bases). The CDR3 spans 14 residues. The V end was cut by 3 bases, the J end by 3 bases, with 11 bases between. The germline CDR1 and CDR2 sequences are KGHSH and LQKENI. CDR3 sequence reads: CASSPGPTDTEAFF. In nucleotides, the CDR3 is TGTGCCAGCTCACCGGGGCCGACAGACACTGAAGCTTTCTTT.

The CDR3 here is CASSSRQGPNTEAFF. The CDR3 region has the DNA TGTGCCAGCAGCTCCCGACAGGGACCTAACACTGAAGCTTTCTTT. This rearrangement joins TRBV7-6 to TRBJ1-1, with TRBD1 identical over 7 bases. Germline CDR1 is SGHVS and CDR2 is FNYEAQ. CDR3 length equals 15 residues. V was pared by 4 bases and J by 2 bases, with 7 bases of the junction left unmatched.

This rearrangement joins TRBV5-4 to TRBJ2-2, with 8 nucleotides matching TRBD1. Germline-derived CDR1 and CDR2 are SGHNT and YYREEE (reference sequence). With V trimmed by 1 base and J by 4 bases, 9 bases remained unmatched. The CDR3 is made up of 17 amino acids. The CDR3 nucleotides are TGTGCCAGCAGCTTGAACAGGGGGGCGGTAGGCACCGGGGAGCTGTTTTTT. Amino acid sequence: CASSLNRGAVGTGELFF. The variable domain in full, with the rest retrieved from reference TRBV5-4 and TRBJ2-2, is ETGVTQSPTHLIKTRGQQVTLRCSSQSGHNTVSWYQQALGQGPQFIFQYYREEENGRGNFPPRFSGLQFPNYSSELNVNALELDDSALYLCASSLNRGAVGTGELFFGEGSRLTVL.

The V and J genes are TRBV4-2 and TRBJ1-1, with D uncertain. The CDR3 has 15 residues. The ends were cut back, 4 bases at V and 2 bases at J, with 14 bases in the middle. Germline V lookup: CDR1 LGHNA, CDR2 YNFKEQ. The CDR3 nucleotides read TGTGCCAGCAGCCCCCTATTCGGGGTTAACACTGAAGCTTTCTTT. Translating it yields CASSPLFGVNTEAFF.

The chain is built from TRBV12-3 or TRBV12-4 and TRBJ2-7; no reliable D call. This CDR3 has 12 amino acids. V gave up 8 bases and J gave up 3 bases, with 11 bases separating them. CDR3 amino acids: CASLRTIYEQYF. In DNA form, the CDR3 reads TGTGCCAGCCTACGTACTATCTACGAGCAGTACTTC.

The chain uses TRBV6-2 or TRBV6-3 and TRBJ2-1; 11 bases are shared with TRBD2. Germline values: CDR1 MNHEY, CDR2 SVGEGT. This CDR3 is 17 amino acids long. V dropped 2 bases and J dropped 7; count of bases not matched to a gene: 10. CDR3 coding DNA: TGTGCCAGCAGTTACGGGCTAGCGGGAGGTCGAAGGAATGAGCAGTTCTTC. This sequence encodes CASSYGLAGGRRNEQFF.

A few counts support this clone. The genes are TRBV5-4 and TRBJ2-7; D possibly corresponds to TRBD1 (6 bases). The V gene's germline CDR1 is SGHNT and CDR2 YYREEE (reference sequence). CDR3 size: 15 residues. The V end lost 2 bases, the J end lost 1 base, and 13 bases lay between the germline ends. The chain's CDR3 is CASSFYRVGSYEQYF. CDR3 in DNA: TGTGCCAGCAGCTTTTACAGGGTAGGATCCTACGAGCAGTACTTC.

This chain joins TRBV7-3 and TRBJ2-7, with D possibly matching TRBD2 (5 bases). Trimming removed 3 bases at V and 5 bases at J, with 11 bases between. Germline CDR1 SGHTA, CDR2 FQGTGA. There are 13 residues in the CDR3. In nucleotides, the CDR3 is TGTGCCAGCAGCTTGTCGGCCGGGAACGAGCAGTACTTC. This codes for CASSLSAGNEQYF. Full variable domain (missing parts from reference TRBV7-3 and TRBJ2-7): GAGVSQTPSNKVTEKGKYVELRCDPISGHTALYWYRQSLGQGPEFLIYFQGTGAADDSGLPNDRFFAVRPEGSVSTLKIQRTERGDSAVYLCASSLSAGNEQYFGPGTRLTVT.

The V call is TRBV19, the J call TRBJ2-1; D might be TRBD1 (6 bases). Germline loops: CDR1 LNHDA, CDR2 SQIVND (reference sequence). V lost 6 bases and J 7 bases, leaving 10 bases between the germline ends. The CDR3 runs to 12 residues. The DNA for the CDR3 is TGTGCCAGTAGGGAACAGGGTAATGAGCAGTTCTTC. It is translated as CASREQGNEQFF.

The chain is built from TRBV11-2 and TRBJ2-2; D might be TRBD2 (6 bases). Germline V gives CDR1 SGHAT, CDR2 FQNNGV. The V and J ends lost 3 bases and 4 bases respectively, with 9 bases between them. There are 14 residues in the CDR3. CDR3 amino acids: CASSFMGGTGELFF. DNA for the CDR3: TGTGCCAGCAGCTTTATGGGGGGCACCGGGGAGCTGTTTTTT.

CDR3 region: CASSQDKITGELFF. CDR3 DNA: TGCGCCAGCAGCCAAGACAAAATCACCGGGGAGCTGTTTTTT. The V and J genes are TRBV4-1 and TRBJ2-2; D gene uncertain. In germline, CDR1 is MGHRA, CDR2 YSYEKL. V was shortened by 0 bases and J by 4 bases, with 6 bases between the two germline ends. This CDR3 spans 14 amino acids.

Of note for this clone: Other DNA sequences from this sample encode an identical CDR3 as well. The chain joins TRBV28 to TRBJ1-6, with a possible D match to TRBD1 (6 bases). Germline-derived CDR1 and CDR2 are MDHEN and SYDVKM. The CDR3 totals 14 residues. V lost 4 bases, J lost 4 bases, and 8 bases lay in between. In nucleotides, the CDR3 is TGTGCCAGCAGTTCTGGACAGTATAATTCACCCCTCCACTTT. Protein: CASSSGQYNSPLHF.

This clone was recorded only once. The chain carries TRBV27 and TRBJ1-5; 10 positions agree with TRBD1. V was clipped by 5 bases and J by 11 bases; unmatched bases: 9. CDR3 length: 14 amino acids. Germline loops: CDR1 MNHEY, CDR2 SMNVEV (reference sequence). This CDR3 reads CASSPGTGAQAQHF. The CDR3 bases are TGTGCCAGCAGTCCCGGGACAGGGGCACAGGCCCAGCATTTT.